The 19 T cell receptor beta chains listed next were all sequenced from one sample in a study of shared clonotypes between healthy human individuals. The repertoire was sequenced with immunoSEQ multiplex PCR; TCRdb's copy has only in-frame clones and lacks some. The table includes about 680,000 clones, more than 70% detected once. The sample taken for sequencing was memory CD4+ T cells sorted from blood. Regarding subset: CD45RA-negative fraction. The receptors here all came from a woman aged 25 to 39 in good health.

The chain recombines TRBV15 with TRBJ2-2; D is ambiguous. Germline-derived CDR1 and CDR2 are LNHNV and YYDKDF (reference sequence). This CDR3 spans 13 amino acids. Trimming took off 7 bases at V and 7 bases at J, with 13 bases between the two ends. The CDR3 DNA sequence: TGTGCCACCAAAGGGCTAGAAATCGGGGAGCTGTTTTTT. Its translation is CATKGLEIGELFF.

V usage is TRBV10-3 and J usage is TRBJ1-2; no firm D call. Trimming stripped 7 bases from V and 6 bases from J, with 21 bases between. Germline V CDR1 and CDR2: ENHRY, SYGVKD. The CDR3 length is 15 residues. The chain's CDR3 is CAIMRDSEGRDGYTF. The DNA of the CDR3 is TGTGCCATCATGCGAGACTCGGAGGGTCGGGATGGCTACACCTTC.

The chain recombines TRBV10-2 with TRBJ2-7; TRBD2 matches at 7 bases. J lost 6 bases, V lost 3 bases, and 11 bases had no gene match. The length of the CDR3 is 15 residues. CDR1 is WSHSY and CDR2 is SAAADI in the germline V gene. The DNA of the CDR3 is TGCGCCAGCAGTGATCCCGGACTAGAGAGGCTCGAGCAGTACTTC. Translation: CASSDPGLERLEQYF.

V and J are TRBV7-8 and TRBJ1-5, with TRBD1 as a possible D gene (5 bases). The germline V gene has CDR1 SGHVS and CDR2 FQNEAQ. CDR3 length: 17 amino acids. V lost 4 bases and J 0 bases, leaving 16 bases between the germline ends. CDR3 protein: CASSSGRRTHSNQPQHF. The CDR3 DNA sequence: TGTGCCAGCAGCTCTGGTCGGCGGACACATAGCAATCAGCCCCAGCATTTT.

The V call is TRBV7-9, the J call TRBJ2-2; TRBD2 matches at 7 bases. The CDR3 runs 16 residues. CDR1 is SEHNR, CDR2 FQNEAQ, per germline (reference sequence). J was trimmed by 1 base and V by 3 bases; bases with no gene match: 5. The CDR3 DNA follows: TGTGCCAGCAGCTTGGGCGGGAGAAGGAACACCGGGGAGCTGTTTTTT. Protein: CASSLGGRRNTGELFF.

This chain connects TRBV5-1 to TRBJ2-3; 8 bases are shared with TRBD2. V lost 4 bases to trimming and J lost 5 bases; unmatched junction nucleotides: 3. CDR3 size: 13 residues. Germline V gene lookup returns CDR1 SGHRS and CDR2 YFSETQ. Written as DNA, the CDR3 is TGCGCCAGCAGCGTTAGCGGGATAGATACGCAGTATTTT. Translation gives CASSVSGIDTQYF.

This clone was seen repeatedly, ten times or more. CDR3 loop: CASTGAGDGYTF. CDR3 bases: TGTGCCAGCACTGGGGCAGGGGATGGCTACACCTTC. This rearrangement joins TRBV6-1 to TRBJ1-2; maybe TRBD1 (6 bases). The V end was cut by 7 bases, the J end by 6 bases, with 12 bases between. The V gene's germline CDR1 is MNHNS and CDR2 SASEGT. The CDR3 has 12 amino acids.

J is TRBJ1-1 and V is TRBV2; D is undetermined. CDR1 is SNHLY and CDR2 is FYNNEI in the germline V gene. V lost 7 bases to trimming and J lost 1 base, with 13 bases between them. CDR3 length equals 14 residues. CDR3 in amino acids: CASILGRENTEAFF. The DNA for the CDR3 is TGTGCCAGCATCCTGGGCAGAGAGAACACTGAAGCTTTCTTT.

This clone was observed once. CDR3 DNA: TGTGCCAGCAGTAACCGGGACAACTCCTACGAGCAGTACTTC. It encodes CASSNRDNSYEQYF. The chain is built from TRBV6-1 and TRBJ2-7; weak D call: TRBD1 (6 bases). Germline V gene lookup returns CDR1 MNHNS and CDR2 SASEGT. V was shortened by 5 bases and J by 0 bases, with 11 bases between the two germline ends. CDR3 length equals 14 residues.

The sample holds a few counts of this clone. The chain is built from TRBV4-1 and TRBJ2-6, with unresolved D. Germline V gene data show CDR1 as MGHRA and CDR2 as YSYEKL. Trimming took off 0 bases at V and 0 bases at J, with 18 bases between the two ends. CDR3 size: 20 residues. This CDR3 reads CASSQDEVGMASSGANVLTF. The CDR3 DNA reads TGCGCCAGCAGCCAAGACGAGGTCGGCATGGCAAGCTCTGGGGCCAACGTCCTGACTTTC.

The rearrangement uses TRBV7-8 and TRBJ2-7; the D is unclear. The CDR3 spans 13 residues. The germline CDR1 and CDR2 sequences are SGHVS and FQNEAQ. With 7 bases removed from V and 3 bases from J, the gap between germline ends came to 13 bases. CDR3 in DNA: TGTGCCAGCAACTCTGTGGCTTACTACGAGCAGTACTTC. Its translation: CASNSVAYYEQYF. Full variable domain (rest looked up from reference TRBV7-8 and TRBJ2-7): GAGVSQSPRYKVAKRGQDVALRCDPISGHVSLFWYQQALGQGPEFLTYFQNEAQLDKSGLPSDRFFAERPEGSVSTLKIQRTQQEDSAVYLCASNSVAYYEQYFGPGTRLTVT.

The chain links TRBV27 to TRBJ2-2, with a possible D match to TRBD1 (6 bases). V lost 6 bases to trimming and J lost 3 bases, with 17 bases between them. CDR1 and CDR2 from the germline V gene are MNHEY and SMNVEV (reference sequence). The CDR3 is 16 amino acids. CDR3 sequence (DNA): TGTGCCAGCAGCCCACCCAGGGGCGGCTACACCGGGGAGCTGTTTTTT. It specifies CASSPPRGGYTGELFF.

This chain uses TRBV7-2 with TRBJ2-1, with 12 bases matching TRBD2. The J segment lost 5 bases and the V segment lost 5 bases, leaving 7 bases of the junction unmatched. Germline V gene data show CDR1 as SGHTA and CDR2 as FQGNSA. This CDR3 has 16 residues. CDR3 DNA: TGTGCCAGCAGCCCCAGGGGACTAGCGGGTAACAATGAGCAGTTCTTC. This encodes CASSPRGLAGNNEQFF.

This clone was observed many times. The J gene is TRBJ2-7, the V gene TRBV10-1, with 8 bases that match TRBD1. The length of the CDR3 is 16 residues. J gave up 2 bases and V 2 bases, and 8 bases lay outside the gene matches. Germline V gene data show CDR1 as WNHNN and CDR2 as SYGVQD (reference sequence). CDR3 residues: CASSEIRQGPTYEQYF. CDR3 coding DNA: TGCGCCAGCAGTGAGATTAGACAGGGGCCGACCTACGAGCAGTACTTC.

Written as DNA, the CDR3 is TGCGCCAGCAGCTTGGATGAGGGAGAAAAACTGTTTTTT. It codes for CASSLDEGEKLFF. The chain carries TRBV5-1 and TRBJ1-4; D is undetermined. With 0 bases removed from V and 8 bases from J, the gap between germline ends came to 8 bases. The CDR3 runs 13 residues. CDR1 and CDR2 from the germline V gene are SGHRS and YFSETQ.

This clone was seen only a few times. The chain couples TRBV28 to TRBJ2-5; D is perhaps TRBD2 (6 bases). The germline V and J ends were trimmed by 6 bases and 5 bases, with 10 bases remaining between them. CDR3 length: 12 residues. The germline CDR1 and CDR2 sequences are MDHEN and SYDVKM. The CDR3 nucleotides are TGTGCCAGCAGCGGGAGTGGTGAGACCCAGTACTTC. It codes for CASSGSGETQYF.

This chain uses TRBV28 with TRBJ1-2; 9 nucleotides agree with TRBD1. V was clipped by 4 bases and J by 4 bases; unmatched bases: 10. The CDR3 runs to 16 residues. CDR1 and CDR2 from the germline V gene are MDHEN and SYDVKM. CDR3 region: CASSSTGTGLGYGYTF. CDR3 DNA sequence: TGTGCCAGCAGTTCAACCGGGACAGGGTTGGGCTATGGCTACACCTTC.

V is TRBV6-5 and J is TRBJ1-2, with D possibly TRBD1 on 5 matching bases. Trimming stripped 5 bases from V and 7 bases from J, with 11 bases between. The germline V gene encodes CDR1 MNHEY and CDR2 SVGAGI. The CDR3 consists of 12 residues. As DNA, the CDR3 is TGTGCCAGCAGTGATTGGGGCGGTGGCTACACCTTC. The encoded protein is CASSDWGGGYTF.

The CDR3, as DNA: TGTGCCATCAGTGAGTCGTTGGGGGGCACTTCCTACGAGCAGTACTTC. Its translation: CAISESLGGTSYEQYF. V and J are TRBV10-3 and TRBJ2-7; the D call may be TRBD1 or TRBD2 (6 bases each). Germline CDR1 is ENHRY and CDR2 is SYGVKD. V lost 0 bases, J lost 1 base, and 13 bases lay in between. This CDR3 has 16 residues.